This T cell receptor beta chain was sequenced for a study of CD8 T cells in ankylosing spondylitis. Broader study findings: Characteristic of ankylosing spondylitis blood, it appeared, was a TCR beta motif comprising about 8 highly homologous variants. Clones tied to disease were said to be significantly enriched in matched ankylosing spondylitis synovial fluid.

Trimming stripped 1 base from V and 8 bases from J, with 13 bases between. The CDR3 runs to 13 residues. Germline-derived CDR1 and CDR2 are SQVTM and ANQGSEA. This clonotype was found a few times. What it binds is not known. TCR beta libraries were made by quantitative 5'-RACE with molecular barcodes. One entry per CDR3 protein, called by TCRdb with MiXCR from the 5' RACE reads. The profile shows 250,000 to 350,000 distinct CDR3 sequences, 15% to 25% of them singletons. The clonotype originates from a male donor with ankylosing spondylitis or in good health (not recorded which). The gene calls are TRBV29-1 and TRBJ2-3; D possibly corresponds to TRBD2 (6 bases). The sequencing sample was made of blood, either unsorted or a sorted T cell fraction (not recorded which). The CDR3 bases are TGCAGCGTTGAAGGTCCGGGAGCTAGTACGCAGTATTTT. This encodes CSVEGPGASTQYF.